These 14 T cell receptor beta chains share one sample of origin, sequenced in a study of blood T cell repertoires in COVID-19. This table comes from immunoSEQ multiplex PCR, and its TCRdb copy is limited to in-frame clones, with some not included. The sample holds fewer than 350,000 clones, about four fifths seen once. Sequenced material: peripheral blood. All receptors derive from a woman in her fifties or sixties with active or convalescent COVID-19.

The V call is TRBV5-1, the J call TRBJ2-5, with TRBD2 matching over 8 bases. Germline-derived CDR1 and CDR2 are SGHRS and YFSETQ. The CDR3 runs 17 residues. V lost 4 bases to trimming and J lost 3 bases; unmatched junction nucleotides: 14. CDR3 in DNA: TGCGCCAGCAGCCACGAATTAGCGGGGTTCCAAGAAGAGACCCAGTACTTC. Amino acids: CASSHELAGFQEETQYF.

The chain links TRBV13 to TRBJ2-7; possible D gene TRBD2, 6 bases. Per the germline V gene, CDR1 is PRHDT and CDR2 is FYEKMQ (reference sequence). Trimming took off 4 bases at V and 0 bases at J, with 16 bases between the two ends. This CDR3 is 16 amino acids long. This chain's CDR3 is CASSSEGTDYSYEQYF. The CDR3 bases are TGTGCCAGCAGCTCAGAGGGGACGGACTACTCCTACGAGCAGTACTTC.

The CDR3 sequence: CASSQGWAESPTGNTIYF. CDR3 sequence (DNA): TGCGCCAGCAGCCAAGGGTGGGCAGAGTCCCCCACTGGAAACACCATATATTTT. V is TRBV4-1 and J is TRBJ1-3; D not certain. Germline CDR1 is MGHRA and CDR2 is YSYEKL. The CDR3 totals 18 residues. Trimming removed 1 base at V and 2 bases at J, with 18 bases between.

The genes are TRBV4-1 and TRBJ2-3; 10 nucleotides match TRBD2. CDR3 length: 16 residues. Germline V gives CDR1 MGHRA, CDR2 YSYEKL. J gave up 4 bases and V 0 bases, and 4 bases lay outside the gene matches. CDR3 loop: CASSQDLAGAADTQYF. DNA of the CDR3: TGCGCCAGCAGCCAAGATCTAGCGGGGGCCGCAGATACGCAGTATTTT.

The rearrangement joins TRBV5-1 to TRBJ2-1, with 9 bases aligning to TRBD2. This CDR3 contains 16 residues. V lost 3 bases to trimming and J lost 0 bases; unmatched junction nucleotides: 4. Germline CDR1 SGHRS, CDR2 YFSETQ. CDR3 in DNA: TGCGCCAGCAGCTCCCAACTAGCGGGCTCCTACAATGAGCAGTTCTTC. Residues: CASSSQLAGSYNEQFF.

The gene calls are TRBV18 and TRBJ2-5; tentative D call: TRBD2 (6 bases). Germline V gene sequence: CDR1 KGHSH, CDR2 LQKENI. This CDR3 is 15 amino acids long. V lost 5 bases to trimming and J lost 5 bases, with 18 bases between them. CDR3 in DNA: TGTGCCAGCTCAGGGAGCGGAGGGGCCGGGGAGACCCAGTACTTC. This sequence encodes CASSGSGGAGETQYF.

The chain joins TRBV29-1 to TRBJ1-1; 8 positions match TRBD1. Trimming at V came to 4 bases and at J to 1 base, leaving 5 bases not matched to a gene. CDR1 SQVTM and CDR2 ANQGSEA come from the germline V gene. CDR3 length: 14 amino acids. In DNA, the CDR3 is TGCAGCGTTGCCCCGGGACAGGAGAACACTGAAGCTTTCTTT. Translating it yields CSVAPGQENTEAFF.

A few counts support this clone. This rearrangement joins TRBV6-2 or TRBV6-3 to TRBJ1-3, with D perhaps matching TRBD1 (6 bases). V shed 2 bases and J shed 2 bases, with 10 bases lying between them. Germline V gene lookup returns CDR1 MNHEY and CDR2 SVGEGT. The CDR3 extends over 15 amino acids. In DNA form, the CDR3 reads TGTGCCAGCAGTTACGCGGGGGCGGCTGGAAACACCATATATTTT. It translates to CASSYAGAAGNTIYF.

This chain uses TRBV3-1 (or the pseudogene TRBV3-2) with TRBJ2-2; D might be TRBD1 (6 bases). The V end lost 4 bases, the J end lost 0 bases, and 9 bases lay between the germline ends. The germline V gene has CDR1 LGHDT and CDR2 YNNKEL (reference sequence). There are 15 residues in the CDR3. The CDR3 loop reads CASSPGTPNTGELFF. CDR3 DNA sequence: TGTGCCAGCAGCCCCGGGACACCGAACACCGGGGAGCTGTTTTTT.

This clone was counted only a few times. The gene calls are TRBV5-4 and TRBJ2-5; TRBD1 is a possible D gene (5 bases). Germline V gene lookup returns CDR1 SGHNT and CDR2 YYREEE (reference sequence). V gave up 4 bases and J gave up 2 bases, with 15 bases separating them. The CDR3 spans 15 residues. CDR3: CASSPQGRDQETQYF. The CDR3 DNA follows: TGTGCCAGCAGCCCCCAGGGTAGGGATCAAGAGACCCAGTACTTC.

This clone has a handful of counts. The J gene is TRBJ1-1, the V gene TRBV11-2, with D possibly being TRBD1 (6 bases). Germline CDR1 SGHAT, CDR2 FQNNGV. Trimming shortened V by 0 bases and J by 4 bases, and 15 bases separated the two germline ends. The CDR3 has 16 residues. CDR3 sequence reads: CASSLDLGGQGTEAFF. The CDR3 DNA reads TGTGCCAGCAGCTTAGACCTGGGGGGGCAGGGCACTGAAGCTTTCTTT.

This chain joins TRBV18 and TRBJ2-5; 8 bases match TRBD1. The V and J ends lost 0 bases and 5 bases, in that order; junction bases with no gene match: 8. This CDR3 has 16 amino acids. Germline CDR1 is KGHSH and CDR2 is LQKENI. The CDR3 nucleotides are TGTGCCAGCTCACCACCTCTTCCAGGGGGCTCTGAGACCCAGTACTTC. Translation gives CASSPPLPGGSETQYF.

The rearrangement joins TRBV7-2 to TRBJ1-2, with 9 bases lining up with TRBD1. Germline assignment: CDR1 SGHTA and CDR2 FQGNSA. With 1 base clipped from V and 3 bases from J, the junction kept 9 bases outside the gene matches. CDR3 size: 17 residues. CDR3 sequence (DNA): TGTGCCAGCAGCTTAGTTATAGGGGGACAGGGAGACTATGGCTACACCTTC. Amino acid sequence: CASSLVIGGQGDYGYTF.

The rearrangement links TRBV28 to TRBJ1-1; 9 bases are a match to TRBD1. V lost 3 bases, J lost 10 bases, and 12 bases stayed unmatched. CDR1 is MDHEN and CDR2 is SYDVKM in the germline V gene. This CDR3 is 15 amino acids long. CDR3 in DNA: TGTGCCAGCAGTTTCGCTCCGGGACAGGGATCTCCAGCTTTCTTT. Residues: CASSFAPGQGSPAFF.